This entry lists 30 T cell receptor beta chains sequenced from one sample in a study of blood T cell repertoires in COVID-19. TCRdb's copy holds only in-frame clones and misses some; the assay was immunoSEQ multiplex PCR. The sample consists of 250,000 to 350,000 clones, over 85% of them appearing once. Sequenced sample: PBMCs or T cells enriched from blood (not recorded which). These receptors originate from a man in his sixties who had recovered from COVID-19.

This rearrangement joins TRBV2 to TRBJ1-2; 8 bases are a match to TRBD1. This CDR3 is 15 amino acids long. Germline CDR1 SNHLY, CDR2 FYNNEI. V lost 7 bases and J lost 2; bases outside the gene matches: 9. The chain's CDR3 is CASTSGRGPNYGYTF. The CDR3 DNA reads as TGTGCCAGCACGTCGGGCAGGGGGCCAAACTATGGCTACACCTTC. Variable domain in full (rest from reference TRBV2 and TRBJ1-2): EPEVTQTPSHQVTQMGQEVILRCVPISNHLYFYWYRQILGQKVEFLVSFYNNEISEKSEIFDDQFSVERPDGSNFTLKIRSTKLEDSAMYFCASTSGRGPNYGYTFGSGTRLTVV.

CDR3 loop: CASSQGRGAYNEQFF. The CDR3 nucleotides read TGTGCCAGCAGCCAAGGGCGGGGGGCCTACAATGAGCAGTTCTTC. The chain carries TRBV14 and TRBJ2-1; 8 bases map to TRBD2. Losses at the gene ends were 1 base for V and 2 bases for J; bases not matched to a gene: 1. Germline CDR1 is SGHDN and CDR2 is FVKESK. This CDR3 region has 15 residues.

The chain links TRBV27 to TRBJ2-7; TRBD2 is a possible D gene (6 bases). Germline V gives CDR1 MNHEY, CDR2 SMNVEV (reference sequence). V gave up 8 bases and J gave up 4 bases, with 15 bases separating them. This CDR3 has 13 residues. The DNA of the CDR3 is TGTGCCAGCGGGAACGGAGGGCGGTACGAGCAGTACTTC. This translates into CASGNGGRYEQYF.

The chain has TRBV15 and TRBJ2-3; 8 bases fit TRBD2. This CDR3 contains 16 residues. Looked up from germline, CDR1 is LNHNV and CDR2 is YYDKDF (reference sequence). J gave up 2 bases and V 1 base, and 5 bases lay outside the gene matches. The CDR3, as DNA: TGTGCCACCAGCAGAGCCCTAGCGGGCACCACAGATACGCAGTATTTT. Translated, it gives CATSRALAGTTDTQYF.

The chain recombines TRBV9 with TRBJ2-1; 8 bases are shared with TRBD2. The germline gives CDR1 SGDLS, CDR2 YYNGEE. This CDR3 has 17 amino acids. Losses at the gene ends were 0 bases for V and 3 bases for J; bases not matched to a gene: 8. The CDR3 region is CASSVGVAGSYYNEQFF. The CDR3 bases are TGTGCCAGCAGCGTAGGGGTAGCGGGGAGCTACTACAATGAGCAGTTCTTC.

The V and J genes are TRBV4-3 and TRBJ2-7; D is perhaps TRBD2 (6 bases). V was pared by 4 bases and J by 3 bases, with 22 bases between. The CDR3 is 17 residues long. The germline V gene encodes CDR1 LGHNA and CDR2 YSLEER. The chain's CDR3 is CASSLGLSESFVYEQYF. CDR3 bases: TGCGCCAGCAGCCTCGGACTATCTGAGTCGTTCGTCTACGAGCAGTACTTC.

This clone is a singleton in its sample. This chain uses TRBV9 with TRBJ2-3, with 7 bases aligning to TRBD1. The CDR3 covers 14 residues. Germline CDR1 and CDR2: SGDLS and YYNGEE. V shed 4 bases and J 4 bases; nucleotides not matched to a gene: 6. CDR3 residues: CASSLEGAPDTQYF. DNA for the CDR3: TGTGCCAGCAGCTTAGAGGGGGCCCCAGATACGCAGTATTTT.

This clone was observed a few times. This chain links TRBV19 with TRBJ2-7; 10 nucleotides match TRBD1. CDR1 and CDR2 (germline): LNHDA, SQIVND (reference sequence). CDR3 length: 15 amino acids. V lost 1 base to trimming and J lost 3 bases; unmatched junction nucleotides: 3. CDR3 region: CASSIVGTGVYEQYF. The CDR3 coding sequence is TGTGCCAGTAGTATAGTGGGGACAGGGGTCTACGAGCAGTACTTC.

The CDR3 loop reads CASSIASPAGRHEQYF. The CDR3 DNA is TGTGCCAGTAGTATAGCCTCTCCAGCGGGAAGGCACGAGCAGTACTTC. This rearrangement joins TRBV19 to TRBJ2-7; 7 positions match TRBD2. The ends lost 1 base at V and 5 bases at J; junction bases unmatched: 11. This CDR3 has 16 amino acids. Germline V CDR1 and CDR2: LNHDA, SQIVND (reference sequence).

This chain links TRBV7-8 with TRBJ2-7; TRBD1 is a possible D gene (6 bases). The CDR3 totals 14 residues. The V gene's germline CDR1 is SGHVS and CDR2 FQNEAQ. V was pared by 6 bases and J by 5 bases, with 17 bases between. The CDR3 protein is CASRGTGRVDEQYF. The CDR3 bases are TGTGCCAGCAGAGGAACAGGGCGGGTCGACGAGCAGTACTTC.

This chain joins TRBV4-1 and TRBJ1-4; 9 nucleotides match TRBD1. Germline CDR1 reads MGHRA; CDR2 reads YSYEKL. The CDR3 extends over 15 amino acids. J was trimmed by 8 bases and V by 1 base; bases with no gene match: 5. CDR3 nucleotides: TGCGCCAGCAGCCAAGGGACAGGGGAGTGGGAAAAACTGTTTTTT. Its translation: CASSQGTGEWEKLFF.

This chain joins TRBV7-3 and TRBJ2-1; 10 bases map to TRBD2. V shed 2 bases, J shed 8 bases, and the junction held 9 bases outside the gene matches. CDR3 length: 16 residues. Germline V CDR1 and CDR2: SGHTA, FQGTGA. CDR3 residues: CASSLFSSGGSYEQFF. The CDR3 region has the DNA TGTGCCAGCAGCTTATTTTCTAGCGGGGGTTCTTATGAGCAGTTCTTC.

The gene calls are TRBV5-1 and TRBJ1-6, with D perhaps TRBD1 (5 bases). The length of the CDR3 is 18 residues. V shed 7 bases and J shed 8 bases, with 28 bases lying between them. CDR1 and CDR2 from the germline V gene are SGHRS and YFSETQ. CDR3 DNA: TGCGCCAGCCATGGGGGGAGCCACGCGCCAAGGAGCCATTCACCCCTCCACTTT. This sequence encodes CASHGGSHAPRSHSPLHF.

The V and J genes are TRBV6-5 and TRBJ1-1; 9 bases agree with TRBD1. Trimming at V came to 4 bases and at J to 5 bases, leaving 5 bases not matched to a gene. Germline-derived CDR1 and CDR2 are MNHEY and SVGAGI. The CDR3 spans 14 residues. CDR3 coding DNA: TGTGCCAGCAGTTGGGGACAGGGCCGGACTGAAGCTTTCTTT. This codes for CASSWGQGRTEAFF.

This clone was observed a single time. This sequence joins TRBV3-1 (or the pseudogene TRBV3-2) and TRBJ2-1; 7 nucleotides match TRBD1. Per the germline V gene, CDR1 is LGHDT and CDR2 is YNNKEL (reference sequence). The V gene end was trimmed by 5 bases and the J gene end by 5 bases; junction bases not matched to a gene: 9. The CDR3 covers 15 residues. Here the CDR3 reads CASSYEGARNNEQFF. CDR3 coding DNA: TGTGCCAGCAGCTATGAGGGGGCGCGGAACAATGAGCAGTTCTTC.

This chain joins TRBV28 and TRBJ1-1; D call uncertain. Germline V gene sequence: CDR1 MDHEN, CDR2 SYDVKM. The CDR3 totals 17 residues. The V end lost 3 bases, the J end lost 5 bases, and 22 bases lay between the germline ends. CDR3 nucleotides: TGTGCCAGCAGTTTTCGGCTGGTCGCAGGTTTGCGTACTGAAGCTTTCTTT. It yields the protein CASSFRLVAGLRTEAFF.

The genes are TRBV6-5 and TRBJ1-5; maybe TRBD1 (6 bases). Trimming removed 8 bases at V and 1 base at J, with 15 bases between. Germline V lookup: CDR1 MNHEY, CDR2 SVGAGI. The CDR3 length is 15 residues. CDR3 in amino acids: CASSWAGASNQPQHF. In nucleotides, the CDR3 is TGTGCCAGCTCGTGGGCGGGGGCGAGCAATCAGCCCCAGCATTTT.

The V call is TRBV5-8, the J call TRBJ1-6; 8 bases align to TRBD1. Trimming at V came to 3 bases and at J to 6 bases, leaving 2 bases not matched to a gene. This CDR3 region has 14 residues. Germline CDR1 and CDR2: SGHTS and YDEGEE. The CDR3 region has the DNA TGTGCCAGCAGCTGGACAGGGCTTAATTCACCCCTCCACTTT. Amino acids: CASSWTGLNSPLHF.

This clone was observed a handful of times. This chain joins TRBV6-5 and TRBJ2-5; D is ambiguous. The CDR3 covers 14 residues. Trimming removed 2 bases at V and 4 bases at J, with 11 bases between. Germline V gene sequence: CDR1 MNHEY, CDR2 SVGAGI. For the CDR3, the DNA is TGTGCCAGCAGTTACGAGGTCGGAAGAGAGACCCAGTACTTC. This sequence encodes CASSYEVGRETQYF.

The V and J genes are TRBV19 and TRBJ1-2; 7 nucleotides match TRBD1. J lost 4 bases, V lost 10 bases, and 9 bases had no gene match. Germline-derived CDR1 and CDR2 are LNHDA and SQIVND (reference sequence). This CDR3 contains 13 residues. The chain's CDR3 is CAIRDSGPYGYTF. As DNA, the CDR3 is TGTGCCATCCGGGACAGTGGCCCCTATGGCTACACCTTC. The full variable domain, its missing parts supplied by reference TRBV19 and TRBJ1-2, is DGGITQSPKYLFRKEGQNVTLSCEQNLNHDAMYWYRQDPGQGLRLIYYSQIVNDFQKGDIAEGYSVSREKKESFPLTVTSAQKNPTAFYLCAIRDSGPYGYTFGSGTRLTVV.

This chain uses TRBV4-2 with TRBJ1-2; D unclear. The V end lost 4 bases, the J end lost 8 bases, and 11 bases lay between the germline ends. This CDR3 has 12 residues. Germline CDR1 is LGHNA and CDR2 is YNFKEQ. The DNA of the CDR3 is TGTGCCAGCAGCCCAACGGAGGGCGGCTACACCTTC. It yields the protein CASSPTEGGYTF.

The V and J genes are TRBV2 and TRBJ2-1, with a weak D call TRBD1 (6 bases). The ends were cut back, 6 bases at V and 2 bases at J, with 20 bases in the middle. The CDR3 totals 17 residues. The germline CDR1 and CDR2 sequences are SNHLY and FYNNEI. The DNA for the CDR3 is TGTGCCAGCAGGAGGGGGACAAACACTGGCCCCTACAATGAGCAGTTCTTC. Residues: CASRRGTNTGPYNEQFF. The whole variable domain, filled in from reference TRBV2 and TRBJ2-1, reads EPEVTQTPSHQVTQMGQEVILRCVPISNHLYFYWYRQILGQKVEFLVSFYNNEISEKSEIFDDQFSVERPDGSNFTLKIRSTKLEDSAMYFCASRRGTNTGPYNEQFFGPGTRLTVL.

V gene TRBV5-6 combines with J gene TRBJ2-3; a possible D gene is TRBD2 (5 bases). The germline V and J ends were trimmed by 2 bases and 4 bases, with 11 bases remaining between them. CDR1 and CDR2 from the germline V gene are SGHDT and YYEEEE. The CDR3 runs to 14 residues. CDR3 sequence (DNA): TGTGCCAGCAGCTTTCGGCAGCGGCCAGATACGCAGTATTTT. It codes for CASSFRQRPDTQYF.

The CDR3 sequence is CASRGGLAGYTF. The CDR3 region has the DNA TGTGCCAGCAGAGGCGGGTTGGCAGGCTACACCTTC. J is TRBJ1-2 and V is TRBV2; D remains ambiguous. Per the germline V gene, CDR1 is SNHLY and CDR2 is FYNNEI. The CDR3 is made up of 12 amino acids. Trimming left V 6 bases short and J 8 bases short, with 13 bases between.

V usage is TRBV18 and J usage is TRBJ1-1; tentatively, D is TRBD1 (5 bases). Trimming removed 6 bases from V and 1 base from J, with 15 bases in between. The length of the CDR3 is 15 residues. Per germline, CDR1 KGHSH and CDR2 LQKENI. The CDR3 DNA reads TGTGCCAGCTCCCTCGGGGGTTCCCAGAACACTGAAGCTTTCTTT. The encoded protein is CASSLGGSQNTEAFF.

The chain uses TRBV7-8 and TRBJ2-5; maybe TRBD1 (6 bases). The V end was cut by 4 bases, the J end by 0 bases, with 12 bases between. This CDR3 is built from 15 residues. From germline, CDR1 is SGHVS and CDR2 FQNEAQ. CDR3 sequence (DNA): TGTGCCAGCAGCTCCGGGACAAAGTACCAAGAGACCCAGTACTTC. This encodes CASSSGTKYQETQYF.

The chain couples TRBV18 to TRBJ1-1, with 7 bases fitting TRBD1. CDR3 size: 16 residues. V shed 5 bases and J 5 bases; nucleotides not matched to a gene: 14. Germline CDR1 reads KGHSH; CDR2 reads LQKENI. The chain's CDR3 is CASSFQQGPGLTEAFF. DNA for the CDR3: TGTGCCAGCTCATTCCAACAGGGGCCTGGGTTGACTGAAGCTTTCTTT.

This chain uses TRBV6-1 with TRBJ2-6; D is unclear. The CDR3 is 18 amino acids. V lost 0 bases to trimming and J lost 0 bases, with 12 bases between them. From germline, CDR1 is MNHNS and CDR2 SASEGT. The CDR3 spells CASSEASLPSSGANVLTF. The DNA for the CDR3 is TGTGCCAGCAGTGAAGCTAGCCTCCCCTCCTCTGGGGCCAACGTCCTGACTTTC.

This clone came up a few times. The chain has TRBV28 and TRBJ1-2; 9 nucleotides line up with TRBD1. The trim removed 6 bases at V and 7 bases at J, leaving 12 bases unmatched. This CDR3 is built from 15 residues. In germline, CDR1 is MDHEN, CDR2 SYDVKM. Written as DNA, the CDR3 is TGTGCCAGCAGCCTACGGACAGGGGCGGGACTTGGCTACACCTTC. Translated, it gives CASSLRTGAGLGYTF.

This chain joins TRBV2 and TRBJ1-6; possibly TRBD1 for D (6 bases). V was pared by 6 bases and J by 8 bases, with 11 bases between. CDR3 length: 13 residues. Germline V gene sequence: CDR1 SNHLY, CDR2 FYNNEI. The CDR3 bases are TGTGCCAGCAGGGGGACATTTTATTCACCCCTCCACTTT. Protein product: CASRGTFYSPLHF.